This T cell receptor beta chain was profiled in a study of cytomegalovirus exposure and HLA in healthy donors. Study-wide points: Among TCR beta chains, those listed as cytomegalovirus-associated numbered around 160. It was reportedly the case that the classifier diagnosed cytomegalovirus status with high specificity and sensitivity. Relative to the approximately 700-donor mean, N-insertions were reportedly fewer in an Asian-associated ancestry cluster in a later analysis.

The PCR was carried out with 60 Vbeta primers and 13 Jbeta primers. The repertoire was sequenced with immunoSEQ multiplex PCR; TCRdb's copy has only in-frame clones and lacks some. This sample yields about 120,000 clones, of which 70% to 85% are seen a single time; 2.5% to 3.5% belongs to the top ten. Comments on this clone: The target antigen is unknown.

The CDR3 runs to 13 residues. The germline V gene has CDR1 LGHNA and CDR2 YNFKEQ. The V end lost 3 bases, the J end lost 5 bases, and 9 bases lay between the germline ends. The chain couples TRBV4-2 to TRBJ2-3; D is perhaps TRBD2 (6 bases). The sequencing input was PBMCs. The sequence derives from a woman in her forties or fifties in good health and CMV-seronegative. CDR3 loop: CASSHQGGDTQYF. The DNA for the CDR3 is TGTGCCAGCAGCCATCAGGGAGGAGATACGCAGTATTTT.